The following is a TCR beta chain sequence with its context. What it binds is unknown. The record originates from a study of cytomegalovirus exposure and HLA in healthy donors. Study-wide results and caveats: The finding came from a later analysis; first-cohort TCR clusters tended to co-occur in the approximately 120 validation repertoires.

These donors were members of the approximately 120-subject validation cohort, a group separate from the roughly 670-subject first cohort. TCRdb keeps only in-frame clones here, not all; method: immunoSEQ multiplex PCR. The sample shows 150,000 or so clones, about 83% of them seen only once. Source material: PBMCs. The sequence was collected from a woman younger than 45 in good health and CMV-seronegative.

DNA of the CDR3: TGCGCCAGCAGCCCGGAGGGGGCGCCGGGCTACACCTTC. Amino acids: CASSPEGAPGYTF. This chain uses TRBV4-1 with TRBJ1-2, with 7 positions matching TRBD1. V lost 4 bases to trimming and J lost 8 bases; unmatched junction nucleotides: 7. CDR1 is MGHRA and CDR2 is YSYEKL in the germline V gene. The CDR3 is 13 amino acids.